The present TCR beta chain was sequenced within a study of CD8 T cells in ankylosing spondylitis. Study results and limitations: Significant enrichment of disease-linked clones was reported in matched ankylosing spondylitis synovial fluid. CD8+ by phenotype, disease-linked clones were relatively rare in peripheral blood. A TCR beta motif of 7 to 9 highly homologous variants seemed to mark ankylosing spondylitis blood.

One entry per CDR3 protein results from TCRdb running MiXCR on the 5' RACE reads. The sample lists almost 250,000 distinct CDR3 sequences, around 32% occurring once. Concerning this clonotype: Antigen unknown.

CDR1 MNHEY and CDR2 SVGAGI come from the germline V gene. V lost 3 bases and J 7 bases, leaving 22 bases between the germline ends. CDR3 length equals 16 residues. The specimen was blood, either unsorted or a sorted T cell fraction (not recorded which). The J gene is TRBJ2-7, the V gene TRBV6-5, with D perhaps matching TRBD1 (6 bases). The receptor was isolated from a male donor with ankylosing spondylitis or in good health (not recorded which). The chain's CDR3 is CASSYYSTKTGREQYF. The CDR3 DNA sequence: TGTGCCAGCAGTTATTATTCCACGAAAACAGGGAGAGAGCAGTACTTC.